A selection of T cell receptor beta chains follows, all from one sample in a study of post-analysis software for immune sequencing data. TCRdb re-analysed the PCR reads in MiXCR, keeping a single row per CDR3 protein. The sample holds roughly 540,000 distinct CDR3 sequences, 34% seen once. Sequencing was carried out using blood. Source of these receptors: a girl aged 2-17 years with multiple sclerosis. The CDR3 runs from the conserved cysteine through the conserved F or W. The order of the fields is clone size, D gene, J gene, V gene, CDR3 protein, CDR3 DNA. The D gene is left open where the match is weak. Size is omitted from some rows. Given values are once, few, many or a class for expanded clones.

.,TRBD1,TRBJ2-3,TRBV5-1,CASSSQGQGYTDTQYF,TGCGCCAGCTCATCCCAGGGACAGGGATACACAGATACGCAGTATTTT
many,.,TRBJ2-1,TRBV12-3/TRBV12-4,CASSPGDPGYNEQFF,TGTGCCAGCAGCCCGGGGGACCCAGGGTACAATGAGCAGTTCTTC
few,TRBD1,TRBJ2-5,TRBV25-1,CASSNHRGFQETQYF,TGTGCCAGCAGTAACCACAGGGGATTCCAAGAGACCCAGTACTTC
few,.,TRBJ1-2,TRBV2,CASSEATGYGYTF,TGTGCCAGCAGTGAAGCCACAGGCTATGGCTACACCTTC
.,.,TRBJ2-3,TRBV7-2,CASSPPGPYTDTQYF,TGTGCCAGCAGCCCCCCTGGGCCTTACACAGATACGCAGTATTTT
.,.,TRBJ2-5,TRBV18,CASSPRGQGALLGETQYF,TGTGCCAGCTCACCACGAGGTCAAGGGGCCCTTCTGGGAGAGACCCAGTACTTC
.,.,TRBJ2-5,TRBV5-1,CASSLGQKETQYF,TGCGCCAGCAGCTTGGGACAAAAAGAGACCCAGTACTTC
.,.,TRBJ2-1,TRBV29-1,CSVAQYNEQFF,TGCAGCGTTGCCCAGTACAATGAGCAGTTCTTC
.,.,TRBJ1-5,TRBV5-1,CASSLADGQPQHF,TGCGCCAGCAGCTTGGCGGATGGACAGCCCCAGCATTTT
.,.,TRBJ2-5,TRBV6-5,CASSYRRGTAGTQYF,TGTGCCAGCAGTTACCGCCGGGGGACAGCCGGGACCCAGTACTTC
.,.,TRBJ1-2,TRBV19,CASSIGSAGEGYGYTF,TGTGCCAGTAGTATTGGAAGCGCAGGGGAAGGCTATGGCTACACCTTC
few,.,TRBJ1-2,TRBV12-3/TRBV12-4,CASSLGGFGYGYTF,TGTGCCAGCAGTTTAGGAGGGTTTGGGTATGGCTACACCTTC
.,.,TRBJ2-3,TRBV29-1,CSADGGGRNTDTQYF,TGCAGCGCCGATGGGGGCGGAAGAAACACAGATACGCAGTATTTT
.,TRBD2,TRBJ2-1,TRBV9,CASSVEGRPLAGGNNEQFF,TGTGCCAGCAGCGTAGAGGGCCGTCCTCTAGCGGGGGGGAATAATGAGCAGTTCTTC
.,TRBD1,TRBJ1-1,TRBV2,CASSALPDRGEAFF,TGTGCCAGCAGTGCACTACCCGACAGGGGGGAAGCTTTCTTT
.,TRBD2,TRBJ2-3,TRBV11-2,CASSLEGGGATDTQYF,TGTGCCAGCAGCTTAGAAGGCGGGGGGGCAACAGATACGCAGTATTTT
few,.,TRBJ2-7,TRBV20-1,CSARAPITYEQYF,TGCAGTGCCCGAGCCCCCATTACCTACGAGCAGTACTTC
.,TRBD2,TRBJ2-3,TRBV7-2,CASSLASGGTPDTQYF,TGTGCCAGCAGCTTGGCTAGCGGGGGGACCCCAGATACGCAGTATTTT
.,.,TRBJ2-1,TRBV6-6,CASSYSSGNNEQFF,TGTGCCAGCAGTTACTCGTCCGGTAACAATGAGCAGTTCTTC
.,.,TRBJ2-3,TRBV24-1,CATSDYRGKGYF,TGTGCCACCAGTGATTATCGGGGAAAAGGGTATTTT
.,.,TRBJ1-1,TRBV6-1,CASIEPGRNTEAFF,TGTGCCAGCATCGAGCCAGGGAGGAACACTGAAGCTTTCTTT
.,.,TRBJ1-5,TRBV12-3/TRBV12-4,CASIRGSGYSNQPQHF,TGTGCCAGTATCAGGGGATCCGGCTATAGCAATCAGCCCCAGCATTTT
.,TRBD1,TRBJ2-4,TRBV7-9,CASSLDGQGAKNIQYF,TGTGCCAGCAGCTTAGACGGACAGGGGGCCAAAAACATTCAGTACTTC
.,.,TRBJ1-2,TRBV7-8,CASNLASSPANYGYTF,TGTGCCAGCAACTTAGCCTCCAGCCCAGCTAACTATGGCTACACCTTC
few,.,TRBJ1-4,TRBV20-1,CSARDRGEKLFF,TGCAGTGCTAGAGATCGAGGTGAAAAACTGTTTTTT
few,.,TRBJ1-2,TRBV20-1,CSADRQERIYGYTF,TGCAGTGCTGATCGACAGGAACGGATCTATGGCTACACCTTC
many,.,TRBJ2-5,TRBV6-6,CASSYTGETQYF,TGTGCCAGCAGTTACACCGGGGAGACCCAGTACTTC
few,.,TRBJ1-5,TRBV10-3,CAISESQGGNQPQHF,TGTGCCATCAGTGAGTCTCAGGGAGGCAATCAGCCCCAGCATTTT
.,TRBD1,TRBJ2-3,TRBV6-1,CASSESGTGGGTDTQYF,TGTGCCAGCAGTGAATCTGGGACAGGGGGCGGAACAGATACGCAGTATTTT
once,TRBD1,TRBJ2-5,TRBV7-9,CASRTGGLQETQYF,TGTGCCAGCAGAACAGGGGGGCTACAAGAGACCCAGTACTTC
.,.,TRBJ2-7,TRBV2,CASSRQHYEQYF,TGTGCCAGCAGTAGACAGCACTACGAGCAGTACTTC
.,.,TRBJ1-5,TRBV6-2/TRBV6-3,CASSYATARSQPQHF,TGTGCCAGCAGTTACGCGACTGCCCGATCTCAGCCCCAGCATTTT
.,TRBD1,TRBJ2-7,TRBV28,CASRKQGHEQYF,TGTGCCAGCCGAAAACAGGGGCACGAGCAGTACTTC
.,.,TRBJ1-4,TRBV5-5,CASSRQDFPFNEKLFF,TGTGCCAGCAGCCGACAGGATTTTCCCTTCAATGAAAAACTGTTTTTT
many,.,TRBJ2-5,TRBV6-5,CASSYMTSGGETQYF,TGTGCCAGCAGTTATATGACATCGGGCGGAGAGACCCAGTACTTC
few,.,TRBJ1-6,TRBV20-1,CSAGEGTNSPLHF,TGCAGTGCCGGAGAGGGCACGAACTCACCCCTCCACTTT
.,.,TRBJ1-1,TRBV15,CATSSRPGANTEAFF,TGTGCCACCAGCAGCCGCCCGGGGGCGAACACTGAAGCTTTCTTT
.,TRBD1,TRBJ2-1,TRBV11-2,CASSRDRGRNEQFF,TGTGCCAGCAGCCGGGACAGGGGTAGGAATGAGCAGTTCTTC